The 20 T cell receptor beta chains below all came from one sample that was sequenced in a study of blood T cells in healthy people across ages. Through a sample-barcoded 5' primer and a J-beta primer mix, a second PCR was run for roughly 6 to 12 cycles. MiXCR, run by TCRdb on the 5' RACE reads, gives a single entry per CDR3 protein. The sample consists of some 860,000 distinct CDR3 sequences, roughly 50% of them appearing once. Source material: blood. Every receptor here comes from a man between 35 and 55 years old in good health.

The rearrangement joins TRBV18 to TRBJ1-6, with no clear D. V gave up 0 bases and J gave up 5 bases, with 14 bases separating them. CDR3 size: 17 residues. CDR1 is KGHSH and CDR2 is LQKENI in the germline V gene. The CDR3 region has the DNA TGTGCCAGCTCACCACCGGGGTGGGCAGAGAATAATTCACCCCTCCACTTT. Translating it yields CASSPPGWAENNSPLHF. Looking up the rest from reference TRBV18 and TRBJ1-6 gives the full variable domain: NAGVMQNPRHLVRRRGQEARLRCSPMKGHSHVYWYRQLPEEGLKFMVYLQKENIIDESGMPKERFSAEFPKEGPSILRIQQVVRGDSAAYFCASSPPGWAENNSPLHFGNGTRLTVT.

On this clonotype itself: A read error may produce the germline difference seen at one junction end. The CDR3 reads CASRLGLAADEQFF. In nucleotides, the CDR3 is TGCGCCAGCAGGCTCGGACTAGCGGCAGATGAGCAGTTCTTC. The chain combines TRBV7-2 with TRBJ2-1; TRBD2 matches 10 bases. Looked up from germline, CDR1 is SGHTA and CDR2 is FQGNSA. CDR3 length: 14 residues.

This chain links TRBV4-2 with TRBJ2-1; D unresolved. Trimming pared 0 bases from V and 8 bases from J, leaving 8 bases between. Germline values: CDR1 LGHNA, CDR2 YNFKEQ. The CDR3 is 13 residues long. The CDR3 spells CASSQEGHYEQFF. CDR3 sequence (DNA): TGTGCCAGCAGCCAAGAAGGGCACTATGAGCAGTTCTTC.

This chain links TRBV19 with TRBJ2-3; no definite D call. Germline values: CDR1 LNHDA, CDR2 SQIVND (reference sequence). V lost 4 bases, J lost 0 bases, and 8 bases lay in between. The CDR3 consists of 14 residues. CDR3 sequence: CASSTQDSTDTQYF. CDR3 in DNA: TGTGCCAGTAGTACCCAGGACAGCACAGATACGCAGTATTTT.

This sequence joins TRBV12-3 or TRBV12-4 and TRBJ1-2; D gene ambiguous. The V end lost 6 bases, the J end lost 3 bases, and 8 bases lay between the germline ends. The CDR3 runs to 12 residues. CDR3 DNA sequence: TGTGCCAGCAGACGACGGGACTATGGCTACACCTTC. This encodes CASRRRDYGYTF.

J is TRBJ2-7 and V is TRBV7-2; tentative D call: TRBD1 (5 bases). Trimming shortened V by 5 bases and J by 2 bases, and 13 bases separated the two germline ends. This CDR3 spans 14 amino acids. Germline V gene lookup returns CDR1 SGHTA and CDR2 FQGNSA. Here the CDR3 DNA reads TGTGCCAGCAGCCCAGGACAACTAACCTACGAGCAGTACTTC. Amino acid sequence: CASSPGQLTYEQYF.

The chain links TRBV9 to TRBJ1-2; 10 nucleotides align to TRBD1. Germline CDR1 SGDLS, CDR2 YYNGEE. The CDR3 has 16 amino acids. Trimming took 0 bases from V and 2 from J; bases not matched to a gene: 4. This chain's CDR3 is CASSVGQGAANYGYTF. The CDR3 bases are TGTGCCAGCAGCGTAGGACAGGGGGCGGCAAACTATGGCTACACCTTC.

This clonotype was observed a handful of times. The chain employs TRBV9 and TRBJ2-6; 7 bases agree with TRBD1. The CDR3 consists of 16 residues. Trimming cost V 3 bases and J 2 bases; bases outside gene matches: 5. Per the germline V gene, CDR1 is SGDLS and CDR2 is YYNGEE. The CDR3 here is CASSATGITGANVLTF. DNA for the CDR3: TGTGCCAGCAGCGCGACAGGGATCACTGGGGCCAACGTCCTGACTTTC.

V and J are TRBV7-2 and TRBJ2-7; possibly TRBD2 for D (6 bases). CDR1 SGHTA and CDR2 FQGNSA come from the germline V gene. V was cut by 4 bases and J by 5 bases, with 15 bases left in between. The CDR3 is made up of 14 amino acids. CDR3 nucleotides: TGTGCCAGCAGCTACTCTAGCGTTAGGGACGAGCAGTACTTC. Residues: CASSYSSVRDEQYF. Looking up the rest from reference TRBV7-2 and TRBJ2-7 gives the full variable domain: GAGVSQSPSNKVTEKGKDVELRCDPISGHTALYWYRQSLGQGLEFLIYFQGNSAPDKSGLPSDRFSAERTGGSVSTLTIQRTQQEDSAVYLCASSYSSVRDEQYFGPGTRLTVT.

The rearrangement uses TRBV7-2 and TRBJ2-3; TRBD2 might be the D (5 bases). Germline CDR1 reads SGHTA; CDR2 reads FQGNSA. V lost 1 base, J lost 6 bases, and 17 bases lay in between. The CDR3 runs 16 residues. CDR3 coding DNA: TGTGCCAGCAGCTTAGTGGGAGACCCGGAGTCCGATACGCAGTATTTT. It encodes CASSLVGDPESDTQYF. Combining the CDR3 with reference TRBV7-2 and TRBJ2-3 gives the whole variable domain GAGVSQSPSNKVTEKGKDVELRCDPISGHTALYWYRQSLGQGLEFLIYFQGNSAPDKSGLPSDRFSAERTGGSVSTLTIQRTQQEDSAVYLCASSLVGDPESDTQYFGPGTRLTVL.

The chain links TRBV9 to TRBJ2-7, with a tentative D call TRBD1 (5 bases). This CDR3 region has 14 residues. Deletions cut 0 bases from V and 5 bases from J, with 12 bases between. CDR1 SGDLS and CDR2 YYNGEE come from the germline V gene. In nucleotides, the CDR3 is TGTGCCAGCAGCGTAGCCCAGGGATTCAACGAGCAGTACTTC. It yields the protein CASSVAQGFNEQYF.

The V gene is TRBV20-1, the J gene TRBJ1-5, with TRBD1 identical over 8 bases. Germline V lookup: CDR1 DFQATT, CDR2 SNEGSKA (reference sequence). The CDR3 is 15 residues long. J gave up 2 bases and V 6 bases, and 9 bases lay outside the gene matches. CDR3 nucleotide sequence: TGCAGTGCCCAAACAGGGGGAAGTCGCAATCAGCCCCAGCATTTT. Translating it yields CSAQTGGSRNQPQHF.

The V call is TRBV20-1, the J call TRBJ2-5; D is unresolved. The J call may not be correct, given that the DNA end is closer to TRBJ2-7. This CDR3 spans 9 amino acids. Germline V gene sequence: CDR1 DFQATT, CDR2 SNEGSKA (reference sequence). The DNA for the CDR3 is TGCGCTTACGTTGGCGAGCAGTACTTC. Translating it yields CAYVGEQYF.

There are many counts of this clonotype. V usage is TRBV29-1 and J usage is TRBJ2-4; TRBD1 might be the D (5 bases). Trimming shortened V by 4 bases and J by 1 base, and 14 bases separated the two germline ends. Germline V lookup: CDR1 SQVTM, CDR2 ANQGSEA. This CDR3 is built from 15 residues. CDR3 loop: CSVVTGSTAKNIQYF. The CDR3 region has the DNA TGCAGCGTTGTAACAGGCAGCACGGCCAAAAACATTCAGTACTTC.

The sample holds a few counts of this clonotype. The rearrangement links TRBV6-5 to TRBJ1-1; TRBD1 matches 7 bases. CDR1 and CDR2 from the germline V gene are MNHEY and SVGAGI. This CDR3 spans 13 amino acids. The V and J ends lost 8 bases and 3 bases, in that order; junction bases with no gene match: 6. Written as DNA, the CDR3 is TGTGCCAGCGCGACAGGGATGGACACTGAAGCTTTCTTT. Translation gives CASATGMDTEAFF.

Only a few counts were recorded for this clonotype. The V call is TRBV7-3, the J call TRBJ1-6; D remains ambiguous. CDR1 is SGHTA, CDR2 FQGTGA, per germline. The CDR3 is 15 amino acids. Trimming removed 1 base from V and 10 bases from J, with 14 bases in between. The CDR3 bases are TGTGCCAGCAGCTTAAGTGATAACTGGGCCTCACCCCTCCACTTT. Amino acid sequence: CASSLSDNWASPLHF.

CDR3 sequence reads: CASSLRGIDEQYF. For the CDR3, the DNA is TGTGCCAGCAGCTTACGGGGGATCGACGAGCAGTACTTC. The rearrangement uses TRBV7-3 and TRBJ2-7; tentatively, D is TRBD2 (6 bases). CDR1 and CDR2 (germline): SGHTA, FQGTGA. V was cut by 2 bases and J by 5 bases, with 10 bases left in between. CDR3 length: 13 residues.

DNA for the CDR3: TGTGCCAGCAGCTTAGTAGAGGGCGGTACGCAGTATTTT. It translates to CASSLVEGGTQYF. This chain links TRBV7-9 with TRBJ2-3, with D perhaps TRBD2 (5 bases). CDR3 size: 13 residues. Trimming took 1 base from V and 8 from J, leaving 10 bases between them. CDR1 and CDR2 from the germline V gene are SEHNR and FQNEAQ (reference sequence).

The rearrangement joins TRBV6-2 or TRBV6-3 to TRBJ2-7, with 10 bases that match TRBD2. The CDR3 sequence is 16 residues long. The V gene's germline CDR1 is MNHEY and CDR2 SVGEGT. The trim removed 6 bases at V and 2 bases at J, leaving 10 bases unmatched. CDR3 sequence: CASRNNLAGVAYEQYF. The CDR3 nucleotides are TGTGCCAGCAGAAACAATCTAGCGGGGGTCGCCTACGAGCAGTACTTC.

The genes are TRBV3-1 and TRBJ2-1; D gene ambiguous. The ends were cut back, 3 bases at V and 12 bases at J, with 9 bases in the middle. The CDR3 sequence is 11 residues long. Looked up from germline, CDR1 is LGHDT and CDR2 is YNNKEL (reference sequence). CDR3 DNA sequence: TGTGCCAGCAGCCAGGGCTTTTTGCAGTTCTTC. Translated, it gives CASSQGFLQFF.